This T cell receptor beta chain was retrieved from a study of B cell selection in AIRE deficiency. Study-wide results and limits: TCRbeta-only data showed roughly a third of shared healthy Treg sequences in healthy Tconv. About 30.6% of healthy-shared Treg sequences were found among patient Tconv cells.

CD4+CD127+ cells were sorted as the conventional CD4 T cells. As for this clone: The antigen is undetermined.

Sequencing used immunoSEQ multiplex PCR; TCRdb keeps in-frame clones, though not all of them. The sample holds approximately 24,000 clones, roughly 95% seen once. The specimen was CD4+CD127+ conventional T cells sorted from PBMCs. The receptor comes from a human donor in good health.

The CDR3 loop is CASSRLAGGGETQYF. For the CDR3, the DNA is TGTGCCAGCAGCCGACTAGCGGGAGGAGGGGAGACCCAGTACTTC. The chain has TRBV7-2 and TRBJ2-5, with TRBD2 matching 13 bases. The V segment lost 5 bases and the J segment 5 bases; nucleotides outside the gene matches: 5. CDR1 SGHTA and CDR2 FQGNSA come from the germline V gene. This CDR3 spans 15 amino acids. The variable domain in full, completed from reference TRBV7-2 and TRBJ2-5, reads GAGVSQSPSNKVTEKGKDVELRCDPISGHTALYWYRQSLGQGLEFLIYFQGNSAPDKSGLPSDRFSAERTGGSVSTLTIQRTQQEDSAVYLCASSRLAGGGETQYFGPGTRLLVL.